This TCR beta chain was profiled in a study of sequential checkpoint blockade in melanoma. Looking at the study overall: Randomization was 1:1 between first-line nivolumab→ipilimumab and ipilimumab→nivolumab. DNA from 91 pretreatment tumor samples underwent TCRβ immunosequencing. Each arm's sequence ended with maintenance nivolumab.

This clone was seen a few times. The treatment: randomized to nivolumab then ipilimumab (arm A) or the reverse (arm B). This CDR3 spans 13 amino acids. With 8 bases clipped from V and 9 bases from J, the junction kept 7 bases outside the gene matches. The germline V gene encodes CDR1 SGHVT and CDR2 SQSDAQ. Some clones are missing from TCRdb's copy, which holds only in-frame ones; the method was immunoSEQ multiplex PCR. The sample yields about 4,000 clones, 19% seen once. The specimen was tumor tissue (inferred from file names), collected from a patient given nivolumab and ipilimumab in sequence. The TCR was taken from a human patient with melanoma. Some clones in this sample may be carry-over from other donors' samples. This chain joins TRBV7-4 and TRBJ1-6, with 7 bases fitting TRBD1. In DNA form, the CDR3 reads TGTGCCAGCCGGGACAGATTAGTTTCACCCCTCCACTTT. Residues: CASRDRLVSPLHF.